This T cell receptor beta chain was sequenced during a study of glioma-infiltrating T cells. The iRepertoire nested amplicon-rescue multiplex PCR amplified TCR alpha and beta CDR3s from RNA. TCRdb fed the multiplex PCR reads into MiXCR, producing one record per CDR3 protein. The profile shows around 350,000 distinct CDR3 sequences, 41% of them singletons. Trimming took 2 bases from V and 1 from J, leaving 15 bases between them. Germline V CDR1 and CDR2: MNHEY, SMNVEV (reference sequence). The CDR3 contains 16 residues. The TCR was taken from a human donor with low-grade glioma or glioblastoma, undergoing nonglioma brain surgery, or in good health (not recorded which). The chain carries TRBV27 and TRBJ2-7; the D gene could be TRBD1 or TRBD2 (5 bases each). Sequenced material: glioma tissue, nonneoplastic brain tissue, or PBMCs (not recorded which). In DNA form, the CDR3 reads TGTGCCAGCAGTTTAACCGGGACGTACCCGTCCTACGAGCAGTACTTC. As protein: CASSLTGTYPSYEQYF.